The TCR beta chain under discussion was sequenced for a study of T cell repertoires in aging, cancer and after chemotherapy (dated by TCRdb to about 2019). Looking at the study overall: The donors fell into six age groups ranging from 30 or younger to 70 or older, and each group had at least three individuals. In the hematological group, paired pre- and post-chemotherapy samples were obtained from chronic lymphocytic leukemia patients treated with fludarabine- or bendamustine-based regimens. In total, the full dataset held several million TCR reads. To examine immunoaging and T cell reconstitution after chemotherapy, the study profiled TCR beta repertoires in peripheral blood from healthy donors and cancer patients. Alongside fewer than 100 healthy donors serving as a reference group, the cohort included approximately 220 cancer patients, of whom some 90 had hematological cancers and 124 had solid cancers. Overall study outcomes, separate from this receptor: According to the authors, the repertoire data do not permit conclusions about immunological memory after chemotherapy. An increase in median generation probability over the chemotherapy interval was observed in both cancer cohorts, suggesting that the repertoire was reconstituted through rebound thymic output. Compared with age-matched healthy donors, untreated patients with either hematological or solid cancers had significantly lower TCR diversity in the blood along with higher clonality. Declining TCR diversity with age in healthy donors was mainly explained by loss of richness; in cancer patients, loss of evenness also contributed. Hematological cancer patients had lymphoid organ infiltration, which may itself impair thymic emigration or peripheral T cell expansion.

Rearranged TRB sequences spanning V, D and J segments were amplified by multiplex touch-down PCR using a mixed TRB-A/B primer pool. Two consecutive PCR reactions with Phusion HS II polymerase added Illumina adapters and sample indices to the amplicons. After gel purification with the NucleoSpin Gel and PCR Clean-up kit, the amplicons were checked using Qubit and an Agilent 2100 Bioanalyzer. Libraries were sequenced on an Illumina MiSeq using 600-cycle, single-indexed, paired-end runs. The original pipeline was this. MiXCR versions 2.12 and 3.0.5 were used to process TRB sequences. Each unique CDR3 nucleotide sequence was counted as one clone, and only productive sequences with at least two reads were retained. The repertoire metrics were Shannon diversity, evenness, clonality (calculated as one minus evenness), and diversity profiles parameterized by alpha from 0 to 5. The IGoR algorithm was used to calculate generation probabilities of clones in the paired pre- and post-chemotherapy samples. TCRdb applied fastp at Q25 and MiXCR to the public reads, then kept only in-frame beta chains. One record per CDR3 amino acid sequence lists the most common genes and DNA. TCRdb's processing, not the study's, gives the V and J calls here. The sample profile shows about 13,000 distinct CDR3 sequences; roughly a quarter of them were found once. The top ten constitute around 9.9% of the sample.

Instead of sorted cells or RNA, genomic DNA extracted from peripheral blood served as the source for amplifying TCR beta rearrangements. Taken from the germline V gene, the CDR1 and CDR2 loops are ENHRY and SYGVKD. Trimming accounts for 6 bases at V and 0 bases at J, while the number of junction bases matched to no gene is 6. From cysteine to phenylalanine, the CDR3 is 16 amino acids long. Solely the CDR3 DNA is kept, with 48 bases framed from the first base. To note about this clonotype: This receptor's antigen is unknown. Base qualities were left out, and no much larger clone turns up one base away.

The sequenced material came from blood. In this chain, TRBV10-3 is recombined with TRBJ1-1, with TRBD1 matching 11 junction bases. The TCR comes from a human donor with a blood cancer. The DNA sequence is given as TGTGCCATCAGGGTAGGACAGGGGGCGGTGAACACTGAAGCTTTCTTT. Its amino acids are CAIRVGQGAVNTEAFF.